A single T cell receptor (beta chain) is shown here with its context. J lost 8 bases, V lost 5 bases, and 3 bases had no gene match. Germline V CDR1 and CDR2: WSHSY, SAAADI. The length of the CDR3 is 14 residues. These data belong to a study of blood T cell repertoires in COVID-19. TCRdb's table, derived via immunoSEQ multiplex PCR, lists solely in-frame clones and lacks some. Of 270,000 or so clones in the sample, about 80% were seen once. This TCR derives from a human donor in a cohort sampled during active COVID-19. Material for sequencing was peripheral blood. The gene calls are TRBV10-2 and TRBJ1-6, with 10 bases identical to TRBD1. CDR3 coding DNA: TGCGCCAGCAGTTCCGGGACAGGGGATTCACCCCTCCACTTT. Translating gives CASSSGTGDSPLHF.